A selection of T cell receptor beta chains follows, all from one sample in a study of T cell responses to AZD1222 COVID-19 vaccine. Libraries were prepared by immunoSEQ multiplex PCR; TCRdb keeps only in-frame clonotypes and omits some of them. The sample comprises 90,000 to 150,000 clones, around 89% of which are singletons, and roughly 7% rests with the top ten. The sequencing used peripheral blood, collected 28 days after the second AZD1222 dose. The source of these receptors is an adult who received the AZD1222 COVID-19 vaccine. Both conserved end residues are part of each CDR3. A D gene is named only where the DNA matches it firmly. Not all rows give a size; the values are once, few, many and, for expanded clones, a class.

V gene: TRBV6-5
clone size: -
D gene: -
J gene: TRBJ2-7
CDR3 DNA: TGTGCCAGCAGTTACTCCCAGGCAGGGGTTTACGAGCAGTACTTC
CDR3 protein: CASSYSQAGVYEQYF

V gene: TRBV18
clone size: once
D gene: -
J gene: TRBJ1-1
CDR3 DNA: TGTGCCAGCTCAAGACCGGGACGGAGGATGAACACTGAAGCTTTCTTT
CDR3 protein: CASSRPGRRMNTEAFF

V gene: TRBV5-1
clone size: -
D gene: TRBD1
J gene: TRBJ2-1
CDR3 DNA: TGCGCCAGCAGCCTTCGTGTAGGGACAGGGTACAATGAGCAGTTCTTC
CDR3 protein: CASSLRVGTGYNEQFF

V gene: TRBV3-1/TRBV3-2
clone size: -
D gene: TRBD2
J gene: TRBJ2-3
CDR3 DNA: TGTGCCAGCAGCCAAAATCTCGGACTAGCGGGAGTCTCTAGCACAGATACGCAGTATTTT
CDR3 protein: CASSQNLGLAGVSSTDTQYF

V gene: TRBV7-8
clone size: -
D gene: -
J gene: TRBJ1-5
CDR3 DNA: TGTGCCAGCAGCTTCCCCGGGGGGATCAATCAGCCCCAGCATTTT
CDR3 protein: CASSFPGGINQPQHF

V gene: TRBV7-2
clone size: -
D gene: TRBD2
J gene: TRBJ2-5
CDR3 DNA: TGTGCCAGCAGACAAAGCGGACTAGGACGCGAGACCCAGTACTTC
CDR3 protein: CASRQSGLGRETQYF

V gene: TRBV21-1
clone size: -
D gene: -
J gene: TRBJ1-2
CDR3 DNA: TGTGCCAGCAGCAATAATTATGGCTACACCTTC
CDR3 protein: CASSNNYGYTF

V gene: TRBV19
clone size: -
D gene: -
J gene: TRBJ2-7
CDR3 DNA: TGTGCCAGTAGTATAAGAGGGAAGGACGAGCAGTACTTC
CDR3 protein: CASSIRGKDEQYF

V gene: TRBV18
clone size: -
D gene: TRBD1
J gene: TRBJ2-1
CDR3 DNA: TGTGCCAGCTCACCGGACAGGGGGCCTAGTGAGCAGTTCTTC
CDR3 protein: CASSPDRGPSEQFF

V gene: TRBV18
clone size: -
D gene: TRBD2
J gene: TRBJ2-1
CDR3 DNA: TGTGCCAGCTCACTCCCATTGACTAGCGGGGGATCCAATGAGCAGTTCTTC
CDR3 protein: CASSLPLTSGGSNEQFF

V gene: TRBV4-3
clone size: once
D gene: -
J gene: TRBJ2-7
CDR3 DNA: TGCGCCAGCAGCCAATTTTCGCTCACCTACGAGCAGTACTTC
CDR3 protein: CASSQFSLTYEQYF

V gene: TRBV7-8
clone size: few
D gene: -
J gene: TRBJ2-4
CDR3 DNA: TGTGCCAGCAGCTCGGACGGATTAGCCAAAAACATTCAGTACTTC
CDR3 protein: CASSSDGLAKNIQYF

V gene: TRBV6-5
clone size: once
D gene: -
J gene: TRBJ1-3
CDR3 DNA: TGTGCCAGCAGTTACGAGTCGAGGGGGGACACCATATATTTT
CDR3 protein: CASSYESRGDTIYF

V gene: TRBV6-2/TRBV6-3
clone size: -
D gene: -
J gene: TRBJ2-5
CDR3 DNA: TGTGCCAGCAGTGACAGACTACACGAGACCCAGTACTTC
CDR3 protein: CASSDRLHETQYF

V gene: TRBV29-1
clone size: -
D gene: -
J gene: TRBJ2-1
CDR3 DNA: TGCAGCGTTGAAGAACTAACTTTCAATGAGCAGTTCTTC
CDR3 protein: CSVEELTFNEQFF

V gene: TRBV7-8
clone size: -
D gene: -
J gene: TRBJ1-2
CDR3 DNA: TGTGCCAGCAGCTTAGCGCGCACAGGCTATGGCTACACCTTC
CDR3 protein: CASSLARTGYGYTF

V gene: TRBV19
clone size: -
D gene: TRBD1
J gene: TRBJ1-2
CDR3 DNA: TGTGCCAGTAGTAAAGGGGGGACAGGGGGCAATAACTATGGCTACACCTTC
CDR3 protein: CASSKGGTGGNNYGYTF

V gene: TRBV6-5
clone size: -
D gene: -
J gene: TRBJ2-7
CDR3 DNA: TGTGCCAGCAGTTACTCCGGCAGCTCCTACGAGCAGTACTTC
CDR3 protein: CASSYSGSSYEQYF

V gene: TRBV19
clone size: -
D gene: TRBD1
J gene: TRBJ1-4
CDR3 DNA: TGTGCCAGTACCCCGAGGGACAGGGTTTGGTCTAATGAAAAACTGTTTTTT
CDR3 protein: CASTPRDRVWSNEKLFF

V gene: TRBV11-2
clone size: -
D gene: TRBD1
J gene: TRBJ2-2
CDR3 DNA: TGTGCCAGCAGCTCCTATACCGGGACAGGGGCCGGGGAGCTGTTTTTT
CDR3 protein: CASSSYTGTGAGELFF

V gene: TRBV9
clone size: once
D gene: TRBD2
J gene: TRBJ2-1
CDR3 DNA: TGTGCCAGCAGCGTAGCTAGCGGGAGGGCCGTAAGTGAGCAGTTCTTC
CDR3 protein: CASSVASGRAVSEQFF

V gene: TRBV28
clone size: few
D gene: TRBD2
J gene: TRBJ2-7
CDR3 DNA: TGTGCCAGCAGTTTCGGGGGGGTCCTATACGAGCAGTACTTC
CDR3 protein: CASSFGGVLYEQYF

V gene: TRBV5-1
clone size: -
D gene: TRBD1
J gene: TRBJ2-7
CDR3 DNA: TGCGCCAGCAGCTGGCCGACAGGGGGCCTTCCGGGGTGGTCCTACGAGCAGTACTTC
CDR3 protein: CASSWPTGGLPGWSYEQYF

V gene: TRBV11-3
clone size: -
D gene: -
J gene: TRBJ2-5
CDR3 DNA: TGTGCCAGCAGCTATTGGACGGCGAACCAAGAGACCCAGTACTTC
CDR3 protein: CASSYWTANQETQYF

V gene: TRBV27
clone size: -
D gene: TRBD2
J gene: TRBJ2-3
CDR3 DNA: TGTGCCAGCAGCCCCGGGACTAGCGGGGAAACCACAGATACGCAGTATTTT
CDR3 protein: CASSPGTSGETTDTQYF

V gene: TRBV6-2/TRBV6-3
clone size: -
D gene: TRBD2
J gene: TRBJ2-1
CDR3 DNA: TGTGCCAGCAGTCCCACACACCCGACTAGCGCCTGGGATGAGCAGTTCTTC
CDR3 protein: CASSPTHPTSAWDEQFF

V gene: TRBV7-9
clone size: -
D gene: TRBD2
J gene: TRBJ2-7
CDR3 DNA: TGTGCCAGCAGCCCAGGACTAGCGGTCTACGAGCAGTACTTC
CDR3 protein: CASSPGLAVYEQYF

V gene: TRBV4-1
clone size: -
D gene: -
J gene: TRBJ2-1
CDR3 DNA: TGCGCCAGCATCCAACTCCCAGGGGACAATGAGCAGTTCTTC
CDR3 protein: CASIQLPGDNEQFF

V gene: TRBV12-3/TRBV12-4
clone size: -
D gene: -
J gene: TRBJ1-1
CDR3 DNA: TGTGCCAGCAGTTTAAACTCCGGCACTGAAGCTTTCTTT
CDR3 protein: CASSLNSGTEAFF

V gene: TRBV7-3
clone size: -
D gene: -
J gene: TRBJ1-1
CDR3 DNA: TGTGCCAGCAGCTTAGCCCAGAACACTGAAGCTTTCTTT
CDR3 protein: CASSLAQNTEAFF

V gene: TRBV9
clone size: -
D gene: -
J gene: TRBJ1-4
CDR3 DNA: TGTGCCAGCAGCGTAGACGGGGAAAAACTGTTTTTT
CDR3 protein: CASSVDGEKLFF

V gene: TRBV15
clone size: -
D gene: TRBD2
J gene: TRBJ2-4
CDR3 DNA: TGTGCCACCAGCAACGCGGGGGGAAACATTCAGTACTTC
CDR3 protein: CATSNAGGNIQYF

V gene: TRBV2
clone size: few
D gene: -
J gene: TRBJ1-2
CDR3 DNA: TGTGCCAGCAGTGTACAGGGTAACTATGGCTACACCTTC
CDR3 protein: CASSVQGNYGYTF

V gene: TRBV7-9
clone size: -
D gene: -
J gene: TRBJ2-7
CDR3 DNA: TGTGCCAGCAGCTTGGGTACCTACGAGCAGTACTTC
CDR3 protein: CASSLGTYEQYF

V gene: TRBV12-5
clone size: -
D gene: -
J gene: TRBJ2-3
CDR3 DNA: TGTGCTAGTGGTTTGGGACCCTCGCAGTATTTT
CDR3 protein: CASGLGPSQYF

V gene: TRBV13
clone size: -
D gene: -
J gene: TRBJ2-5
CDR3 DNA: TGTGCCAGCAGCTTATCCGGACATCCCCTCCAAGAGACCCAGTACTTC
CDR3 protein: CASSLSGHPLQETQYF

V gene: TRBV14
clone size: -
D gene: -
J gene: TRBJ1-2
CDR3 DNA: TGTGCCAGCAGCCAAGGATTCTATGGCTACACCTTC
CDR3 protein: CASSQGFYGYTF

V gene: TRBV5-1
clone size: -
D gene: TRBD1
J gene: TRBJ2-1
CDR3 DNA: TGCGCCAGCAGCCTGACAGGGGGCCAGTTCTTC
CDR3 protein: CASSLTGGQFF

V gene: TRBV27
clone size: -
D gene: TRBD1
J gene: TRBJ1-2
CDR3 DNA: TGTGCCAGCTATGGGACAGATAACTATGGCTACACCTTC
CDR3 protein: CASYGTDNYGYTF

V gene: TRBV4-3
clone size: -
D gene: -
J gene: TRBJ1-5
CDR3 DNA: TGCGCCAGCAGCCATGGCTGGGACTTAAATCAGCCCCAGCATTTT
CDR3 protein: CASSHGWDLNQPQHF

V gene: TRBV14
clone size: -
D gene: -
J gene: TRBJ2-3
CDR3 DNA: TGTGCCAGCAGCCGCGCGGAGGGCGGCGGAACGCAGTATTTT
CDR3 protein: CASSRAEGGGTQYF

V gene: TRBV9
clone size: -
D gene: TRBD2
J gene: TRBJ2-7
CDR3 DNA: TGTGCCAGCAGCGCACTAGCGGGTAGCGAGCAGTACTTC
CDR3 protein: CASSALAGSEQYF